This T cell receptor beta chain is from a study of shared clonotypes between healthy human individuals. Findings and limits, study-wide: The study generally estimated greater richness for naive than memory subsets. In a few donors, about 5% of naive CD4 clonotypes appeared in common.

This clone is a singleton in its sample. Its target is not known. CD8 cells classed as naive were CD45RO-negative and positively selected for CCR7, excluding terminally differentiated effector memory CD45RA+ cells. In the original workflow: ImmunoSEQ gave junction-only sequences without quality scores, so filtering differed. Generated by immunoSEQ multiplex PCR, the TCRdb table keeps only in-frame clones and is missing some. V, J and clone size are those of that table, while D and trimming were read from the DNA. The table records 750,000 to 1,000,000 clones, around 92% of them present only once. V was clipped by 5 bases and J by 10 bases, with 18 bases between them. The CDR3 consists of 14 residues. From germline, CDR1 is MNHEY and CDR2 SVGAGI.

The chain couples TRBV6-5 to TRBJ1-5; possible D gene TRBD1, 5 bases. Sequenced: naive CD8+ T cells sorted from blood. This sequence was found in a man aged 25-40 years in good health. The CDR3 region has the DNA TGTGCCAGCAGTCCCAGGGCCGGAGAAGGCCCCCAGCATTTT. Protein: CASSPRAGEGPQHF.